This T cell receptor beta chain was captured in a study of spatial heterogeneity in lung cancer. Documented time point: sample taken at primary tumor resection. Whole RNA was taken from tumor, nontumor lung or frozen PBMC; it was then sequenced unsorted. Using its own MiXCR run on the 5' RACE reads, TCRdb lists one record per CDR3 protein. The sample lists over 10,000 distinct CDR3 sequences, roughly 5% occurring once. The V gene end was trimmed by 4 bases and the J gene end by 0 bases; junction bases not matched to a gene: 7. Germline values: CDR1 GTSNPN, CDR2 SVGIG (reference sequence). The CDR3 consists of 18 residues. This clonotype was counted ten times or more. This beta chain appears as a stray read in a library generated for alpha chains; its size is not informative.

The chain combines TRBV30 with TRBJ2-6; 12 bases align to TRBD2. Sequences were derived from lung tumor tissue, sampled at surgery. This clonotype originated in a human donor with early-stage non-small cell lung cancer. The CDR3 DNA is TGTGCCTGGATGGGACTAGCGGGCCTTGCCTCTGGGGCCAACGTCCTGACTTTC. As protein: CAWMGLAGLASGANVLTF.